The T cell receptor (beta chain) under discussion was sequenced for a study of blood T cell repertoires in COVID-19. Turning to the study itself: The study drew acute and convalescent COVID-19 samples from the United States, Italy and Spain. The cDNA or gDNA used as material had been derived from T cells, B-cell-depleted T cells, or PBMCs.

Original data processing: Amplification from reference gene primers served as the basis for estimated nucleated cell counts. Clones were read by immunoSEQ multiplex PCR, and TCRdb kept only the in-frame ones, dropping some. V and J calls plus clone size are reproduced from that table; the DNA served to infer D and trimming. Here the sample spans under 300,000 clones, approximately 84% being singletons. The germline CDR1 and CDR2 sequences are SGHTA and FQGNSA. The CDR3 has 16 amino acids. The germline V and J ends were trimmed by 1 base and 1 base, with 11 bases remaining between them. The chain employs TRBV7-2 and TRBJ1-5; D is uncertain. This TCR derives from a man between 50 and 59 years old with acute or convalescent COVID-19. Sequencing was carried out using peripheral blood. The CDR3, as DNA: TGTGCCAGCAGCTTAGTCCGGGCGGGGAGCAATCAGCCCCAGCATTTT. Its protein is CASSLVRAGSNQPQHF. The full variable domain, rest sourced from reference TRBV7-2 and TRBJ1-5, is GAGVSQSPSNKVTEKGKDVELRCDPISGHTALYWYRQSLGQGLEFLIYFQGNSAPDKSGLPSDRFSAERTGGSVSTLTIQRTQQEDSAVYLCASSLVRAGSNQPQHFGDGTRLSIL.